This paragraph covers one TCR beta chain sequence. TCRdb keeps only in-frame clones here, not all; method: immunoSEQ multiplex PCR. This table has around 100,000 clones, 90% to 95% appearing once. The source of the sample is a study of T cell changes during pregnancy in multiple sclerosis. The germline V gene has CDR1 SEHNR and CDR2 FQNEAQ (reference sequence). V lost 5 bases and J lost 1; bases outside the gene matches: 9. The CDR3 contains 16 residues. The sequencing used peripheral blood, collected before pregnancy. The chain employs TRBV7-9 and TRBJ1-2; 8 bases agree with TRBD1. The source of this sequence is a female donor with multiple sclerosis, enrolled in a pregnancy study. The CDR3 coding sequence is TGTGCCAGCAGCCCCAGGGGGCCTGAGCTTAACTATGGCTACACCTTC. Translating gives CASSPRGPELNYGYTF.